A selection of T cell receptor beta chains follows, all from one sample in a study of shared clonotypes between healthy human individuals. TCRdb keeps only in-frame clones here, not all; method: immunoSEQ multiplex PCR. This table has roughly 530,000 clones, around 96% appearing once. Sequencing used naive CD4+ T cells sorted from blood. These receptors all stem from a woman in her 30s in good health. Each CDR3 is given with its conserved first and last residue.

cdr3_aa v_call
CASRPSAWGRRMPYEQYF TRBV7-3
CASTTSGSSNTGELFF TRBV10-2
CASTPGGWQNRKKTQYF TRBV28
CASSQEPALAGPYEQYF TRBV4-1
CASSPTPSGGYEQYF TRBV9
CSVYRGRVYGYTF TRBV29-1
CASRWGNYEQYF TRBV28
CAISSQGAVYGYTF TRBV10-3
CASSELAENTEAFF TRBV25-1
CASSARDRAYEQYF TRBV5-1
CASSKHIGLGAGTEAFF TRBV19
CASSLLVQGSGHEQYF TRBV5-1
CASSNVYEQYF TRBV11-2
CSVDRQGTSGNTIYF TRBV29-1
CASSLFRLGGKISGSSSYEQYF TRBV28
CASSESGTSYEQYF TRBV25-1
CASSPTGNQPQHF TRBV27
CASSAYRSSYNEQFF TRBV5-1
CASSQETRVPSEQYF TRBV4-2
CASSFGKLGAYEQYF TRBV7-9
CASRLPTGPRGYTF TRBV6-6
CASSLGLAGDRDTQYF TRBV7-9
CASRGTNTGELFF TRBV21-1
CASSDTGTGRGQPQHF TRBV6-1
CASDPQGGEQFF TRBV9
CASSQVDRGRLVADTQYF TRBV4-2
CASSSTPYEQYF TRBV28
CASTLSLTGSHEQYF TRBV6-1
CASSLGREGYNEQFF TRBV7-8
CASSRDRTYEQYF TRBV28
CASSPDRGTNEKLFF TRBV18
CASSVGADTQYF TRBV2
CASGAPGQGARSGTGELFF TRBV5-4
CASSTDGTYEQYF TRBV18
CASSPVLAGTYEQYF TRBV14
CASSQDGGGNQPQHF TRBV4-1
CASRPPGPSTDTQYF TRBV6-5
CASRGTSHGSEQFF TRBV5-1
CASSDRTGRYEQYF TRBV2
CASKDWTGVTEAFF TRBV5-1
CASSQVNTPGNIQYF TRBV14
CASSVGTGGFNEQFF TRBV9
CASKGQGREFF TRBV21-1
CASSRAGTVNTGELFF TRBV11-2
CASSYWTDNQPQHF TRBV7-2